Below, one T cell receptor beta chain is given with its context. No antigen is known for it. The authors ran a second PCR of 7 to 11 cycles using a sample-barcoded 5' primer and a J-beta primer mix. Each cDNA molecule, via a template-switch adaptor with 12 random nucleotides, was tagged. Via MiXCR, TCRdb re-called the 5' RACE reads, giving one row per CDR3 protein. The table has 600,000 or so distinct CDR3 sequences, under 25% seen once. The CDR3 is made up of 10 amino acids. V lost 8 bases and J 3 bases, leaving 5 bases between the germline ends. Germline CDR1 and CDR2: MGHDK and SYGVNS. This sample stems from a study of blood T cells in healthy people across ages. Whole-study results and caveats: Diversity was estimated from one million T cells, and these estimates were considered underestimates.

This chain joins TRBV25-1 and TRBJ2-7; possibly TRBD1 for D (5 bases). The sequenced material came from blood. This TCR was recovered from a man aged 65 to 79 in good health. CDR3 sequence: CASGHYEQYF. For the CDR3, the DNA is TGTGCCAGCGGACACTACGAGCAGTACTTC.